This TCR beta chain was documented in a study of T cells in Graves' hyperthyroidism and ophthalmopathy. CDR3 length: 13 amino acids. Germline loops: CDR1 MNHNS, CDR2 SASEGT. Trimming left V 10 bases short and J 6 bases short, with 18 bases between. This clonotype appeared a single time. A much bigger clone sits one base away, suggesting this may be a read error. What was amplified from RNA transcripts were TCR beta CDR3 regions. When the TCR CDR3 underwent first-round RT-PCR, the HTBI primer set was used. TCRdb re-called the multiplex PCR reads with MiXCR, one entry per CDR3 protein. There are roughly 550,000 distinct CDR3 sequences in the sample; around 16% occur only once, and 25% to 30% lies in the top ten.

This sequence joins TRBV6-1 and TRBJ1-2; maybe TRBD1 (5 bases). Sequenced sample: blood. This clonotype was obtained from a woman aged 25 to 45 with Graves' ophthalmopathy. CDR3 nucleotide sequence: TGTGCCACTTCACCCGGGGGGAACGATGGCTACACCTTC. It codes for CATSPGGNDGYTF.